The TCR beta chain under discussion was sequenced for a study of Ad26.COV2.S vaccination and SARS-CoV-2 variants. Looking at the study overall: Ad26.COV2.S, an intramuscular injection, was given once or twice 56 days apart.

Sequencing was performed with immunoSEQ multiplex PCR; in TCRdb, only in-frame clones are kept and a portion is missing. Here the sample spans roughly 320,000 clones, about 82% being singletons. Treatment denoted: 19 received Ad26.COV2.S at low or high dose, single or two shots; 5 received placebo; per-sample allocation not given. The samples were gathered on day 63 after the first injection of vaccine or placebo. The receptor's source is a person aged 18-60 years who received the Ad26.COV2.S COVID-19 vaccine or a placebo. The sequencing here drew on peripheral blood, taken in a trial of Ad26.COV2.S vaccine versus placebo.

This chain's CDR3 is CASSLEARGHTEAFF. Here the CDR3 DNA reads TGTGCCAGCAGCTTGGAGGCTAGGGGCCACACTGAAGCTTTCTTT. The V call is TRBV5-6, the J call TRBJ1-1; possibly TRBD1 for D (5 bases). The CDR3 sequence is 15 residues long. Between the trimmed V and J ends, which lost 0 bases and 3 bases, there was a span of 12 bases. The germline V gene has CDR1 SGHDT and CDR2 YYEEEE.